The 32 T cell receptor beta chains given below trace back to one sample, sequenced in a study of cytomegalovirus exposure and HLA in healthy donors. 60 Vbeta and 13 Jbeta primers were used in PCR. Using immunoSEQ multiplex PCR, the repertoire was profiled, and TCRdb retains in-frame clones only, with some absent. This sample has under 150,000 clones, with around three quarters found just once. Source material: PBMCs. The receptors come from a woman between 40 and 55 years old in good health and CMV-seronegative.

V gene TRBV19 combines with J gene TRBJ1-1; D is perhaps TRBD1 (6 bases). The V end was cut by 2 bases, the J end by 2 bases, with 18 bases between. The CDR3 loop spans 17 amino acids. CDR1 LNHDA and CDR2 SQIVND come from the germline V gene (reference sequence). The CDR3 region has the DNA TGTGCCAGTAGTATAATGGGAACACAGGGAACAAACACTGAAGCTTTCTTT. Protein product: CASSIMGTQGTNTEAFF.

The chain is built from TRBV10-3 and TRBJ1-1; D ambiguous. Trimming took 2 bases from V and 1 from J, leaving 14 bases between them. Per the germline V gene, CDR1 is ENHRY and CDR2 is SYGVKD. The CDR3 extends over 16 amino acids. The CDR3 region has the DNA TGTGCCATCAGTGAGGTAGATCGGGAGAAGAACACTGAAGCTTTCTTT. Protein product: CAISEVDREKNTEAFF.

This clone has only a few counts. The chain uses TRBV5-1 and TRBJ1-1; D not resolved. The ends were cut back, 3 bases at V and 5 bases at J, with 14 bases in the middle. CDR3 size: 14 residues. CDR1 is SGHRS, CDR2 YFSETQ, per germline. The CDR3 nucleotides read TGCGCCAGCAGCTCGATCGTGGGAGATACTGAAGCTTTCTTT. Amino acids: CASSSIVGDTEAFF.

The genes are TRBV4-1 and TRBJ1-4; 10 positions match TRBD1. Germline V gene lookup returns CDR1 MGHRA and CDR2 YSYEKL. The CDR3 contains 18 residues. J lost 2 bases, V lost 1 base, and 7 bases had no gene match. The CDR3 is CASSQAQGQGFTNEKLFF. CDR3 bases: TGCGCCAGCAGCCAAGCCCAGGGACAGGGGTTTACTAATGAAAAACTGTTTTTT.

Of note for this clone: This sample also contains other DNA sequences that code for the same CDR3. The V gene is TRBV2, the J gene TRBJ1-1; D might be TRBD1 (5 bases). The CDR3 sequence is 13 residues long. In germline, CDR1 is SNHLY, CDR2 FYNNEI. V was shortened by 4 bases and J by 1 base, with 7 bases between the two germline ends. CDR3 nucleotide sequence: TGTGCCAGCAGTGGTCAGGGGAACACTGAAGCTTTCTTT. Encoded protein: CASSGQGNTEAFF.

The rearrangement uses TRBV5-1 and TRBJ1-1, with D possibly TRBD1 on 6 matching bases. Trimming took off 4 bases at V and 8 bases at J, with 15 bases between the two ends. The germline gives CDR1 SGHRS, CDR2 YFSETQ. The CDR3 length is 13 residues. The CDR3 DNA follows: TGCGCCAGCAGCCTCGGGACAAGGAGCGAAGCTTTCTTT. This translates into CASSLGTRSEAFF.

This clone was counted a few times. CDR3 region: CACLKNFQAFF. In DNA form, the CDR3 reads TGTGCCTGCCTGAAAAACTTCCAAGCTTTCTTT. The chain uses TRBV30 and TRBJ1-1; D is ambiguous. CDR1 GTSNPN and CDR2 SVGIG come from the germline V gene (reference sequence). The CDR3 has 11 residues. V lost 6 bases, J lost 9 bases, and 14 bases lay in between.

The V gene is TRBV2, the J gene TRBJ1-1, with TRBD1 as a possible D gene (5 bases). V was trimmed by 2 bases and J by 5 bases, leaving 12 bases between them. CDR1 is SNHLY, CDR2 FYNNEI, per germline. The CDR3 covers 14 residues. The CDR3 DNA is TGTGCCAGCAGTGAACCCCGACACAGGACTGAAGCTTTCTTT. This sequence encodes CASSEPRHRTEAFF.

This chain joins TRBV6-6 and TRBJ2-7; possibly TRBD2 for D (6 bases). The CDR3 is made up of 14 amino acids. Trimming took off 5 bases at V and 1 base at J, with 12 bases between the two ends. Germline V gives CDR1 MNHNY, CDR2 SVGAGI (reference sequence). This CDR3 is CASSPGTGSYEQYF. The CDR3, as DNA: TGTGCCAGCAGTCCCGGGACTGGATCCTACGAGCAGTACTTC.

The genes are TRBV27 and TRBJ2-7; D is perhaps TRBD1 (6 bases). Germline loops: CDR1 MNHEY, CDR2 SMNVEV (reference sequence). Trimming removed 5 bases at V and 0 bases at J, with 11 bases between. CDR3 length equals 14 residues. CDR3: CASSRGQTSYEQYF. DNA for the CDR3: TGTGCCAGCAGTCGCGGACAGACCTCCTACGAGCAGTACTTC.

The V gene is TRBV19, the J gene TRBJ2-3; D uncertain. With 6 bases removed from V and 3 bases from J, the gap between germline ends came to 7 bases. This CDR3 is built from 12 residues. CDR1 and CDR2 from the germline V gene are LNHDA and SQIVND (reference sequence). Written as DNA, the CDR3 is TGTGCCAGTAGCCAGAGGACAGATACGCAGTATTTT. Translation: CASSQRTDTQYF.

The gene calls are TRBV28 and TRBJ1-2, with no clear D. The germline gives CDR1 MDHEN, CDR2 SYDVKM. Trimming cost V 4 bases and J 4 bases, with 7 bases left between them. The CDR3 totals 12 residues. CDR3 coding DNA: TGTGCCAGCAGTTCCGGCGGCTATGGCTACACCTTC. It specifies CASSSGGYGYTF.

This clone was seen only once. The chain couples TRBV19 to TRBJ2-2; 7 bases are shared with TRBD2. Germline V gene data show CDR1 as LNHDA and CDR2 as SQIVND (reference sequence). The CDR3 extends over 15 amino acids. The V segment lost 4 bases and the J segment 4 bases; nucleotides outside the gene matches: 6. Written as DNA, the CDR3 is TGTGCCAGTAGTAGGTTCGGCGGGGGCACCGGGGAGCTGTTTTTT. Encoded protein: CASSRFGGGTGELFF.

The chain joins TRBV30 to TRBJ1-3; D is ambiguous. This CDR3 has 13 amino acids. Germline V gives CDR1 GTSNPN, CDR2 SVGIG (reference sequence). The V gene lost 3 bases and the J gene lost 2 bases, with 8 bases spanning the gap. The CDR3 DNA sequence: TGTGCCTGGAGCACAATGACTGGAAACACCATATATTTT. Protein product: CAWSTMTGNTIYF.

V and J are TRBV11-2 and TRBJ2-7; possible D gene TRBD2, 6 bases. Deletions cut 8 bases from V and 3 bases from J, with 8 bases between. This CDR3 has 11 residues. Germline V gene data show CDR1 as SGHAT and CDR2 as FQNNGV. As DNA, the CDR3 is TGTGCCAGCCGGGAGCTCTACGAGCAGTACTTC. Translating it yields CASRELYEQYF.

The chain carries TRBV5-1 and TRBJ2-3; tentatively, D is TRBD2 (5 bases). Germline-derived CDR1 and CDR2 are SGHRS and YFSETQ. Trimming stripped 4 bases from V and 0 bases from J, with 12 bases between. CDR3 length: 15 residues. The CDR3 coding sequence is TGCGCCAGCAGCCAAAGCGGTGCTAGCACAGATACGCAGTATTTT. This gives the protein CASSQSGASTDTQYF.

The chain carries TRBV5-1 and TRBJ1-2; tentatively, D is TRBD1 (5 bases). V lost 1 base to trimming and J lost 4 bases, with 14 bases between them. The CDR3 contains 15 residues. Germline CDR1 SGHRS, CDR2 YFSETQ. CDR3 nucleotide sequence: TGCGCCAGCAGCTTGATTACGGGGGGTAGCTATGGCTACACCTTC. This gives the protein CASSLITGGSYGYTF.

This clone has more than one count but fewer than ten. CDR3 in DNA: TGTGCCAGTAGTAGAGAGAGGCCCTATAATTCACCCCTCCACTTT. Translated, it gives CASSRERPYNSPLHF. This sequence joins TRBV19 and TRBJ1-6; D uncertain. This CDR3 spans 15 amino acids. The V end was cut by 4 bases, the J end by 2 bases, with 9 bases between. Germline CDR1 LNHDA, CDR2 SQIVND (reference sequence).

V gene TRBV5-6 combines with J gene TRBJ2-7, with 8 bases that match TRBD1. This CDR3 is built from 14 residues. Per the germline V gene, CDR1 is SGHDT and CDR2 is YYEEEE. V gave up 4 bases and J gave up 4 bases; unmatched junction bases: 7. The CDR3 coding sequence is TGTGCCAGCAGCGCGGGACAGGTTGGATACGAGCAGTACTTC. Translated: CASSAGQVGYEQYF.

This clone was detected once. The chain links TRBV15 to TRBJ1-2; 11 positions match TRBD1. V shed 3 bases, J shed 6 bases, and the junction held 6 bases outside the gene matches. The CDR3 contains 15 residues. Germline V gene lookup returns CDR1 LNHNV and CDR2 YYDKDF (reference sequence). CDR3 sequence (DNA): TGTGCCACCAGCAGGACGAGGACAGGGGGCAATGGCTACACCTTC. Translating it yields CATSRTRTGGNGYTF.

V is TRBV2 and J is TRBJ2-7; D remains unclear. The V gene's germline CDR1 is SNHLY and CDR2 FYNNEI. V gave up 1 base and J gave up 9 bases, with 10 bases separating them. The CDR3 consists of 12 residues. CDR3 in DNA: TGTGCCAGCAGTGAAGGTCCATCCGGGCAGTACTTC. It translates to CASSEGPSGQYF.

Comments on this clone: This CDR3 fails to terminate in the conserved phenylalanine or tryptophan, so it likely reflects a read error. The rearrangement links TRBV15 to TRBJ1-2, with D tentatively TRBD1 (6 bases). The germline V gene has CDR1 LNHNV and CDR2 YYDKDF (reference sequence). V lost 2 bases and J 8 bases, leaving 27 bases between the germline ends. CDR3 length: 18 amino acids. CDR3 amino acids: CATSRRQNSGHSIRGYTL. The CDR3 coding sequence is TGTGCCACCAGCAGACGGCAGAATTCGGGACACAGCATAAGGGGCTACACCCTC.

The gene calls are TRBV16 and TRBJ2-3; D is unresolved. Germline V gene sequence: CDR1 KGHSY, CDR2 FQNENV. The CDR3 is 13 residues long. V lost 0 bases, J lost 3 bases, and 4 bases lay in between. The CDR3 DNA is TGTGCCAGCAGCCAATCCCGGACAGATACGCAGTATTTT. Translating it yields CASSQSRTDTQYF.

CDR3 in amino acids: CASSILLPGRANYGYTF. For the CDR3, the DNA is TGTGCCAGTAGTATCCTCCTCCCGGGGAGAGCTAACTATGGCTACACCTTC. V is TRBV19 and J is TRBJ1-2; D not resolved. Trimming cost V 3 bases and J 0 bases, with 17 bases left between them. The CDR3 runs 17 residues. The V gene's germline CDR1 is LNHDA and CDR2 SQIVND (reference sequence).

The V and J genes are TRBV2 and TRBJ2-3, with TRBD2 identical over 10 bases. This CDR3 spans 15 amino acids. With 5 bases clipped from V and 0 bases from J, the junction kept 2 bases outside the gene matches. The germline V gene has CDR1 SNHLY and CDR2 FYNNEI. The CDR3 is CASSPTSGSTDTQYF. CDR3 sequence (DNA): TGTGCCAGCAGTCCGACTAGCGGGAGCACAGATACGCAGTATTTT. Filled out from reference TRBV2 and TRBJ2-3, the complete variable domain reads EPEVTQTPSHQVTQMGQEVILRCVPISNHLYFYWYRQILGQKVEFLVSFYNNEISEKSEIFDDQFSVERPDGSNFTLKIRSTKLEDSAMYFCASSPTSGSTDTQYFGPGTRLTVL.

The chain combines TRBV11-3 with TRBJ1-2; 7 bases match TRBD1. V gave up 5 bases and J gave up 2 bases; unmatched junction bases: 8. The germline V gene has CDR1 SGHNT and CDR2 YENEEA. This CDR3 contains 15 residues. The DNA of the CDR3 is TGTGCCAGCAGCAGTTGGGACAGCTCGAACTATGGCTACACCTTC. It translates to CASSSWDSSNYGYTF.

The chain employs TRBV7-2 and TRBJ2-7, with D hard to call. The V and J ends lost 5 bases and 3 bases respectively, with 14 bases between them. Germline CDR1 SGHTA, CDR2 FQGNSA. The CDR3 has 14 amino acids. CDR3 in amino acids: CASSPPTRSYEQYF. The CDR3 region has the DNA TGTGCCAGCAGCCCCCCCACACGGAGCTACGAGCAGTACTTC.

In DNA form, the CDR3 reads TGCGCCAGCACCATAGGGGCAGGGGCCTACGAGCAGTACTTC. This gives the protein CASTIGAGAYEQYF. The genes are TRBV5-1 and TRBJ2-7; possible D gene TRBD1, 6 bases. CDR1 is SGHRS and CDR2 is YFSETQ in the germline V gene. The CDR3 spans 14 residues. The V and J ends lost 6 bases and 2 bases respectively, with 15 bases between them.

This chain links TRBV19 with TRBJ2-7; 8 bases fit TRBD1. Germline V lookup: CDR1 LNHDA, CDR2 SQIVND (reference sequence). CDR3 length: 15 amino acids. J was trimmed by 2 bases and V by 1 base; bases with no gene match: 4. The CDR3 reads CASSIGQGATYEQYF. CDR3 in DNA: TGTGCCAGTAGTATAGGGCAGGGGGCCACCTACGAGCAGTACTTC.

V usage is TRBV25-1 and J usage is TRBJ1-4, with unresolved D. Germline V lookup: CDR1 MGHDK, CDR2 SYGVNS. This CDR3 has 12 residues. The germline V and J ends were trimmed by 5 bases and 6 bases, with 7 bases remaining between them. CDR3 coding DNA: TGTGCCAGCAGTCCGGGGTATGAAAAACTGTTTTTT. This encodes CASSPGYEKLFF.

This chain joins TRBV18 and TRBJ1-1, with unresolved D. CDR1 KGHSH and CDR2 LQKENI come from the germline V gene. This CDR3 region has 16 residues. With 5 bases removed from V and 0 bases from J, the gap between germline ends came to 16 bases. The CDR3 loop reads CASSTPDIRMNTEAFF. The CDR3 nucleotides are TGTGCCAGCTCAACCCCTGACATACGGATGAACACTGAAGCTTTCTTT.

This chain joins TRBV2 and TRBJ2-3, with 7 bases lining up with TRBD1. Unmatched junction bases numbered 5, after V lost 8 bases and J lost 0 bases. Germline V gives CDR1 SNHLY, CDR2 FYNNEI. CDR3 size: 14 residues. The CDR3 DNA sequence: TGTGCCAGCCCCCCGACAGGGAGCACAGATACGCAGTATTTT. Encoded protein: CASPPTGSTDTQYF.